A single sample gave rise to the 18 T cell receptor beta chains below, sequenced in a study of T cell changes during pregnancy in multiple sclerosis. Some clones are missing from TCRdb's copy, which holds only in-frame ones; the method was immunoSEQ multiplex PCR. In the table there are some 30,000 clones, roughly 90% of which are singletons. Sequencing used CD8+ T cells from peripheral blood mononuclear cells, obtained before pregnancy. The receptors shown here come from a female donor with multiple sclerosis, enrolled in a pregnancy study.

In its sample, this clone was seen once. V usage is TRBV5-1 and J usage is TRBJ1-2, with D perhaps matching TRBD1 (5 bases). The CDR3 covers 12 residues. Germline CDR1 SGHRS, CDR2 YFSETQ. V lost 4 bases and J 5 bases, leaving 9 bases between the germline ends. In DNA, the CDR3 is TGCGCCAGCAGCCCAGACAGTTATGGCTACACCTTC. Protein product: CASSPDSYGYTF.

The V gene is TRBV27, the J gene TRBJ2-1; the D gene is possibly TRBD1 (5 bases). The CDR3 extends over 13 amino acids. Trimming removed 3 bases from V and 6 bases from J, with 9 bases in between. CDR1 MNHEY and CDR2 SMNVEV come from the germline V gene (reference sequence). The CDR3 protein is CASSLTTGNEQFF. The DNA of the CDR3 is TGTGCCAGCAGTTTGACCACAGGCAATGAGCAGTTCTTC.

The J gene is TRBJ1-2, the V gene TRBV4-1, with TRBD1 matching over 8 bases. The V gene end was trimmed by 1 base and the J gene end by 6 bases; junction bases not matched to a gene: 7. Germline lookup yields CDR1 MGHRA and CDR2 YSYEKL. The CDR3 runs 15 residues. Here the CDR3 reads CASSQVSQGADGYTF. The CDR3 bases are TGCGCCAGCAGCCAAGTCTCCCAGGGGGCTGATGGCTACACCTTC.

V and J are TRBV19 and TRBJ1-1, with D hard to call. Trimming removed 7 bases from V and 3 bases from J, with 9 bases in between. The CDR3 is 12 residues long. Germline CDR1 reads LNHDA; CDR2 reads SQIVND (reference sequence). The CDR3 DNA reads TGTGCCAGTATTAGCGGTTACACTGAAGCTTTCTTT. Amino acid sequence: CASISGYTEAFF.

The chain joins TRBV6-5 to TRBJ1-2; D ambiguous. The germline gives CDR1 MNHEY, CDR2 SVGAGI. V lost 6 bases and J lost 8, with 19 bases in between. The CDR3 runs to 14 residues. CDR3 region: CASRHTTETRGYTF. DNA of the CDR3: TGTGCCAGCAGGCACACCACCGAAACGAGGGGCTACACCTTC.

This clone was detected once. V gene TRBV7-2 combines with J gene TRBJ2-5; D is possibly TRBD2 (5 bases). Trimming cost V 4 bases and J 2 bases, with 14 bases left between them. Germline lookup yields CDR1 SGHTA and CDR2 FQGNSA. This CDR3 is built from 15 residues. The CDR3 DNA is TGTGCCAGCAGCTCTCCGGGAAGGATGCAAGAGACCCAGTACTTC. Amino acids: CASSSPGRMQETQYF.

The chain is built from TRBV5-3 and TRBJ1-6; TRBD1 agrees at 7 bases. TRBV5-3 is identified as an open reading frame with a role that is uncertain. This CDR3 has 14 amino acids. J was trimmed by 4 bases and V by 3 bases; bases with no gene match: 1. The chain's CDR3 is CARSWGQYNSPLHF. The CDR3 coding sequence is TGTGCCAGAAGCTGGGGACAGTATAATTCACCCCTCCACTTT.

The rearrangement uses TRBV28 and TRBJ1-3, with a weak D call TRBD1 (6 bases). The CDR3 is 17 residues long. The V end lost 7 bases, the J end lost 0 bases, and 19 bases lay between the germline ends. Germline V gene lookup returns CDR1 MDHEN and CDR2 SYDVKM. The CDR3 DNA reads TGTGCCAGCAACCTAGGGGGTGCAAAGAGCTCTGGAAACACCATATATTTT. Translating gives CASNLGGAKSSGNTIYF.

J is TRBJ1-5 and V is TRBV9, with 7 bases lining up with TRBD1. V lost 3 bases to trimming and J lost 4 bases; unmatched junction nucleotides: 4. CDR3 length equals 14 residues. Germline CDR1 reads SGDLS; CDR2 reads YYNGEE. In DNA, the CDR3 is TGTGCCAGCAGCGCTCACAGGGGAAATCAGCCCCAGCATTTT. The encoded protein is CASSAHRGNQPQHF.

With respect to this clone: Other DNA variants within this sample encode the same CDR3. This chain connects TRBV19 to TRBJ2-5, with a tentative D call TRBD1 (6 bases). Germline V CDR1 and CDR2: LNHDA, SQIVND (reference sequence). This CDR3 spans 14 amino acids. V dropped 4 bases and J dropped 2 bases, with 11 bases sitting between them. This chain's CDR3 is CASSTRQVQETQYF. As DNA, the CDR3 is TGTGCCAGTAGTACACGACAGGTGCAAGAGACCCAGTACTTC.

This clone was seen only a few times. V is TRBV18 and J is TRBJ2-2; D remains unclear. The V end lost 0 bases, the J end lost 12 bases, and 11 bases lay between the germline ends. The germline gives CDR1 KGHSH, CDR2 LQKENI. The CDR3 is 13 residues long. The CDR3 is CASSPPDVTKLFF. Here the CDR3 DNA reads TGTGCCAGCTCACCACCCGATGTGACAAAGCTGTTTTTT.

The chain uses TRBV15 and TRBJ2-7; 9 bases are a match to TRBD1. The V gene end was trimmed by 4 bases and the J gene end by 1 base; junction bases not matched to a gene: 8. CDR3 size: 16 residues. Germline assignment: CDR1 LNHNV and CDR2 YYDKDF (reference sequence). CDR3 sequence (DNA): TGTGCCACCAGCACGGGACAGGGAATCGGGTCCTACGAGCAGTACTTC. Protein product: CATSTGQGIGSYEQYF.

The J gene is TRBJ2-7, the V gene TRBV12-5; 7 bases align to TRBD1. V dropped 1 base and J dropped 5; count of bases not matched to a gene: 8. There are 15 residues in the CDR3. The germline CDR1 and CDR2 sequences are LGHNT and FRNRAP. CDR3 DNA: TGTGCTAGTGGTTTGGCCCCGACAGGGTTCAACGAGCAGTACTTC. Translation: CASGLAPTGFNEQYF.

This chain joins TRBV7-3 and TRBJ2-1, with 9 nucleotides matching TRBD2. CDR3 size: 19 residues. The junction had 13 bases not matched to a gene; V was cut back by 0 bases and J by 4 bases. The germline gives CDR1 SGHTA, CDR2 FQGTGA. CDR3 loop: CASSLTLAGGPATYNEQFF. In nucleotides, the CDR3 is TGTGCCAGCAGCTTAACGCTCGCGGGAGGGCCGGCGACGTACAATGAGCAGTTCTTC. Full variable domain (rest looked up from reference TRBV7-3 and TRBJ2-1): GAGVSQTPSNKVTEKGKYVELRCDPISGHTALYWYRQSLGQGPEFLIYFQGTGAADDSGLPNDRFFAVRPEGSVSTLKIQRTERGDSAVYLCASSLTLAGGPATYNEQFFGPGTRLTVL.

The V call is TRBV6-1, the J call TRBJ2-7, with TRBD2 matching 14 bases. The junction had 10 bases not matched to a gene; V was cut back by 8 bases and J by 7 bases. The CDR3 length is 15 residues. CDR1 is MNHNS and CDR2 is SASEGT in the germline V gene. The CDR3 sequence is CASESGLAGGEEQYF. CDR3 sequence (DNA): TGTGCCAGCGAGTCCGGACTAGCGGGAGGAGAGGAGCAGTACTTC.

The chain uses TRBV7-9 and TRBJ2-1; D ambiguous. The germline V gene has CDR1 SEHNR and CDR2 FQNEAQ (reference sequence). This CDR3 is 11 amino acids long. V lost 2 bases, J lost 8 bases, and 4 bases lay in between. CDR3 in amino acids: CASSLPDEQFF. CDR3 coding DNA: TGTGCCAGCAGCTTACCCGATGAGCAGTTCTTC. The full variable domain, its missing parts supplied by reference TRBV7-9 and TRBJ2-1, is DTGVSQNPRHKITKRGQNVTFRCDPISEHNRLYWYRQTLGQGPEFLTYFQNEAQLEKSRLLSDRFSAERPKGSFSTLEIQRTEQGDSAMYLCASSLPDEQFFGPGTRLTVL.

This clone appeared a single time. The chain employs TRBV25-1 and TRBJ2-1; 9 positions agree with TRBD2. CDR1 is MGHDK and CDR2 is SYGVNS in the germline V gene. The CDR3 runs to 16 residues. With 2 bases clipped from V and 2 bases from J, the junction kept 4 bases outside the gene matches. The CDR3 is CASSEATSGAYNEQFF. CDR3 nucleotide sequence: TGTGCCAGCAGTGAAGCGACTAGCGGAGCCTACAATGAGCAGTTCTTC.

The chain uses TRBV5-1 and TRBJ2-2, with D unresolved. This CDR3 has 11 amino acids. Trimming shortened V by 2 bases and J by 7 bases, and 3 bases separated the two germline ends. The germline V gene has CDR1 SGHRS and CDR2 YFSETQ. CDR3 coding DNA: TGCGCCAGCAGCTTCCGCGGGGAGCTGTTTTTT. It codes for CASSFRGELFF.